Shown below are 11 T cell receptor beta chains from a single sample sequenced in a study of T cells in Graves' hyperthyroidism and ophthalmopathy. Authors of the study amplified TCR beta CDR3 regions from RNA transcripts. HTBI primers were used for first-round RT-PCR of the TCR CDR3. TCRdb processed the multiplex PCR reads anew with MiXCR; each CDR3 protein has one entry. The sample shows about 710,000 distinct CDR3 sequences, roughly 15% of them seen only once. The sample was blood. The receptor set was obtained from a man between 18 and 35 years old with Graves' hyperthyroidism.

This clonotype was detected ten times or more. The CDR3 is CASSQGGAQETQYF. The CDR3 DNA is TGTGCCAGCAGCCAAGGCGGGGCCCAAGAGACCCAGTACTTC. The chain recombines TRBV3-1 with TRBJ2-5, with D tentatively TRBD2 (6 bases). Germline V gene data show CDR1 as LGHDT and CDR2 as YNNKEL (reference sequence). The CDR3 runs to 14 residues. V shed 1 base and J shed 1 base, with 7 bases lying between them.

The J gene is TRBJ2-2, the V gene TRBV5-4, with D possibly TRBD1 on 6 matching bases. Per germline, CDR1 SGHNT and CDR2 YYREEE (reference sequence). V lost 1 base and J lost 6, with 10 bases in between. This CDR3 comprises 14 residues. The CDR3 bases are TGTGCCAGCAGCTTGAACAGGGTGGCCGGGGAGCTGTTTTTT. This codes for CASSLNRVAGELFF.

This clonotype was seen more than once but under ten times. The rearrangement links TRBV19 to TRBJ2-1; 16 positions match TRBD2. V lost 5 bases and J lost 0; bases outside the gene matches: 4. There are 18 residues in the CDR3. Germline values: CDR1 LNHDA, CDR2 SQIVND (reference sequence). The CDR3: CASSAGLAGGFSYNEQFF. CDR3 nucleotide sequence: TGTGCCAGTAGTGCGGGACTAGCGGGAGGGTTCTCCTACAATGAGCAGTTCTTC.

This clonotype was observed at least ten times. The rearrangement joins TRBV7-9 to TRBJ2-1, with 11 bases matching TRBD2. The CDR3 is 15 residues long. Per germline, CDR1 SEHNR and CDR2 FQNEAQ (reference sequence). V was clipped by 2 bases and J by 9 bases; unmatched bases: 6. CDR3 bases: TGTGCCAGCAGCTTATTGGGGACTAGCGGTGGTGAGCAGTTCTTC. This gives the protein CASSLLGTSGGEQFF.

Ten or more counts support this clonotype. The chain joins TRBV6-1 to TRBJ2-1, with TRBD2 identical over 9 bases. CDR1 is MNHNS, CDR2 SASEGT, per germline. Unmatched junction bases numbered 4, after V lost 6 bases and J lost 7 bases. The CDR3 sequence is 13 residues long. CDR3 in amino acids: CASSRSGSNEQFF. CDR3 bases: TGTGCCAGCAGCCGTAGCGGGAGTAATGAGCAGTTCTTC.

This clonotype was observed many times. The chain has TRBV2 and TRBJ1-1; no firm D call. V lost 8 bases to trimming and J lost 5 bases, with 21 bases between them. Germline V gene lookup returns CDR1 SNHLY and CDR2 FYNNEI. The CDR3 contains 15 residues. In DNA form, the CDR3 reads TGTGCCAGCTCTAGAAGTTTCTCGGCGGGGACTGAAGCTTTCTTT. This encodes CASSRSFSAGTEAFF.

V is TRBV27 and J is TRBJ1-5; 9 bases align to TRBD1. The junction had 9 bases not matched to a gene; V was cut back by 6 bases and J by 6 bases. CDR1 is MNHEY, CDR2 SMNVEV, per germline (reference sequence). The CDR3 has 15 amino acids. CDR3 nucleotide sequence: TGTGCCAGCAGCCAGGGACAGGGCTCGGTTCAGCCCCAGCATTTT. Its translation: CASSQGQGSVQPQHF.

This clonotype was detected many times. The J gene is TRBJ2-7, the V gene TRBV2; D is undetermined. CDR1 and CDR2 (germline): SNHLY, FYNNEI. The CDR3 consists of 11 residues. V dropped 5 bases and J dropped 3 bases, with 5 bases sitting between them. CDR3 DNA sequence: TGTGCCAGCAGTCTAATCTACGAGCAGTACTTC. Translation gives CASSLIYEQYF.

Only a few counts were recorded for this clonotype. The chain recombines TRBV28 with TRBJ1-6; possible D gene TRBD1, 5 bases. The CDR3 is 14 residues long. From germline, CDR1 is MDHEN and CDR2 SYDVKM. The V end lost 4 bases, the J end lost 10 bases, and 14 bases lay between the germline ends. DNA of the CDR3: TGTGCCAGCAGTTCGGACAAAGAAGGCTCACCCCTCCACTTT. Its protein product is CASSSDKEGSPLHF.

This sequence joins TRBV20-1 and TRBJ2-7; D perhaps matches TRBD2 (6 bases). The germline V gene encodes CDR1 DFQATT and CDR2 SNEGSKA (reference sequence). The CDR3 consists of 14 residues. V lost 0 bases and J lost 7, with 16 bases in between. In DNA, the CDR3 is TGCAGTGCTAGAGATATAGCGGCCGGGCGGGAGCAGTACTTC. It is translated as CSARDIAAGREQYF.

The chain links TRBV6-5 to TRBJ2-7; D remains unclear. The CDR3 runs to 14 residues. The ends were cut back, 0 bases at V and 3 bases at J, with 9 bases in the middle. Germline CDR1 MNHEY, CDR2 SVGAGI. CDR3: CASSYSPLYYEQYF. The CDR3 DNA reads TGTGCCAGCAGTTACTCCCCCCTCTACTACGAGCAGTACTTC.